This section outlines one T cell receptor (beta chain) sequence together with its context. This sample was included in a study of CD8+ T cells in alopecia areata. Extracted from the samples, RNA was reverse transcribed into cDNA to serve as the sequencing template. Only in-frame clones appear in the TCRdb table, and some are missing; sequencing was by immunoSEQ multiplex PCR. The table includes about 280,000 clones, 58% detected once. Treatment given: oral pan-JAK inhibitor, 5-10 mg twice daily. This CDR3 comprises 13 residues. V gave up 5 bases and J gave up 5 bases; unmatched junction bases: 6. The germline V gene has CDR1 SQVTM and CDR2 ANQGSEA.

V is TRBV29-1 and J is TRBJ1-5; TRBD1 agrees at 7 bases. The sample was CD4+ T cells sorted from blood, taken at week 24, from a patient treated with tofacitinib. This TCR came from a human donor with alopecia areata. The CDR3 here is CSVRTGEDQPQHF. CDR3 DNA sequence: TGCAGCGTTCGAACAGGGGAAGATCAGCCCCAGCATTTT. Filled out from reference TRBV29-1 and TRBJ1-5, the complete variable domain reads SAVISQKPSRDICQRGTSLTIQCQVDSQVTMMFWYRQQPGQSLTLIATANQGSEATYESGFVIDKFPISRPNLTFSTLTVSNMSPEDSSIYLCSVRTGEDQPQHFGDGTRLSIL.